Listed here is a single T cell receptor (beta chain). This sample was taken from a study of blood T cell repertoires in COVID-19. Looking at the study overall: Material from acute and convalescent COVID-19 was sourced from the United States, Italy and Spain. PBMCs, B-cell-depleted T cells, or T cells were the source of the cDNA or gDNA that made up the material.

The CDR3 is 14 residues long. Germline CDR1 and CDR2: GTSNPN and SVGIG (reference sequence). The V gene lost 4 bases and the J gene lost 2 bases, with 11 bases spanning the gap. Original analysis: Estimated nucleated cell counts came from reference gene primer amplification. Sequencing was performed with immunoSEQ multiplex PCR; in TCRdb, only in-frame clones are kept and a portion is missing. That table furnishes V, J and clone size, whereas the DNA furnished D and trimming. The sample yields around 58,000 clones, over 80% seen once. This TCR was recovered from a woman aged 55-70 years with active or convalescent COVID-19. Sequencing was performed on peripheral blood. This chain connects TRBV30 to TRBJ2-2, with TRBD2 as a possible D gene (6 bases). The CDR3 reads CAWIVRGNTGELFF. CDR3 DNA sequence: TGTGCCTGGATAGTGCGGGGTAACACCGGGGAGCTGTTTTTT.